The 19 T cell receptor beta chains below come from one sample, sequenced in a study of OX40 agonist ivuxolimab in advanced cancers. Produced via immunoSEQ multiplex PCR; TCRdb's table is partial and in-frame only. The table shows over 65,000 clones, with 90% to 95% occurring only once. Sequences were derived from CD4+ or CD8+ T cells sorted from blood, sampled in a trial of the OX40 agonist ivuxolimab. All receptors come from an adult with an advanced solid tumor such as melanoma, head and neck, liver or kidney cancer.

The chain's CDR3 is CASSLHNEQFF. The CDR3 bases are TGTGCCAGCAGTTTACACAATGAGCAGTTCTTC. The chain carries TRBV7-2 and TRBJ2-1; unclear D gene. Germline CDR1 reads SGHTA; CDR2 reads FQGNSA. Trimming took off 6 bases at V and 5 bases at J, with 5 bases between the two ends. The CDR3 runs 11 residues.

The chain carries TRBV7-2 and TRBJ2-6; TRBD1 or TRBD2 may be the D gene (5 bases each). The ends were cut back, 5 bases at V and 2 bases at J, with 10 bases in the middle. The CDR3 has 15 residues. The germline CDR1 and CDR2 sequences are SGHTA and FQGNSA. This CDR3 reads CASSPQGPGANVLTF. In DNA form, the CDR3 reads TGTGCCAGCAGCCCCCAGGGACCTGGGGCCAACGTCCTGACTTTC.

The chain is built from TRBV25-1 and TRBJ2-5; D is ambiguous. The J call is doubtful: the DNA matches TRBJ2-7 better. The CDR3 contains 13 residues. The germline V gene has CDR1 MGHDK and CDR2 SYGVNS. CDR3 sequence reads: CASSDYGYYEQYF. CDR3 sequence (DNA): TGTGCCAGCAGTGACTATGGATACTACGAGCAGTACTTC.

The chain is built from TRBV5-8 and TRBJ2-5; perhaps TRBD1 as D (6 bases). Between the trimmed V and J ends, which lost 0 bases and 5 bases, there was a span of 11 bases. CDR1 and CDR2 (germline): SGHTS, YDEGEE. The CDR3 covers 14 residues. The CDR3: CASSLEGGRETQYF. CDR3 sequence (DNA): TGTGCCAGCAGCTTGGAAGGGGGTCGCGAGACCCAGTACTTC.

Only one count was recorded for this clone. V is TRBV29-1 and J is TRBJ1-3, with D unresolved. Germline V gene lookup returns CDR1 SQVTM and CDR2 ANQGSEA. The CDR3 has 15 residues. Trimming pared 4 bases from V and 0 bases from J, leaving 13 bases between. The CDR3 coding sequence is TGCAGCGTTGTAGGTACACCAGACTCTGGAAACACCATATATTTT. It translates to CSVVGTPDSGNTIYF. The entire variable domain, with the rest obtained from reference TRBV29-1 and TRBJ1-3, is as follows: SAVISQKPSRDICQRGTSLTIQCQVDSQVTMMFWYRQQPGQSLTLIATANQGSEATYESGFVIDKFPISRPNLTFSTLTVSNMSPEDSSIYLCSVVGTPDSGNTIYFGEGSWLTVV.

This rearrangement joins TRBV5-4 to TRBJ2-3; TRBD2 aligns across 9 bases. The V and J ends lost 7 bases and 6 bases, in that order; junction bases with no gene match: 9. Germline values: CDR1 SGHNT, CDR2 YYREEE (reference sequence). CDR3 length: 14 residues. The CDR3 bases are TGTGCCAGCGTTGAAGGCGGGAGGGCCGATACGCAGTATTTT. It specifies CASVEGGRADTQYF.

V is TRBV5-4 and J is TRBJ2-3, with D perhaps TRBD2 (5 bases). Trimming left V 4 bases short and J 3 bases short, with 12 bases between. Germline CDR1 is SGHNT and CDR2 is YYREEE (reference sequence). The length of the CDR3 is 14 residues. The CDR3 spells CASSPDPGTDTQYF. For the CDR3, the DNA is TGTGCCAGCAGCCCGGACCCGGGGACAGATACGCAGTATTTT.

The rearrangement joins TRBV10-3 to TRBJ2-5; 11 bases align to TRBD1. Gene TRBJ2-7 matches the end of the DNA better, so the J call may be wrong. Germline V CDR1 and CDR2: ENHRY, SYGVKD. CDR3 length: 15 amino acids. Here the CDR3 reads CAISRTGQGDYEQYF. Here the CDR3 DNA reads TGTGCCATCAGCCGGACGGGACAGGGGGACTACGAGCAGTACTTC.

This chain links TRBV2 with TRBJ2-5; a weak D match, TRBD2 (6 bases). Looked up from germline, CDR1 is SNHLY and CDR2 is FYNNEI. Between the trimmed V and J ends, which lost 7 bases and 2 bases, there was a span of 17 bases. The CDR3 is 15 residues long. CDR3 protein: CASTKNRDSQETQYF. DNA for the CDR3: TGTGCCAGCACTAAGAACCGGGACTCTCAAGAGACCCAGTACTTC.

In the case of this clone: Its ends do not fully match the called genes, so a read error is possible. The rearrangement joins TRBV5-1 to TRBJ2-3, with D tentatively TRBD1 (6 bases). This CDR3 has 14 residues. Germline assignment: CDR1 SGHRS and CDR2 YFSETQ. The CDR3 coding sequence is TGCGTCAGCAGCTTGATGGACCAGGGGGATACGCAGTATTTT. The encoded protein is CVSSLMDQGDTQYF.

This chain joins TRBV11-2 and TRBJ2-1; possible D gene TRBD2, 6 bases. V was trimmed by 5 bases and J by 6 bases, leaving 11 bases between them. CDR1 and CDR2 from the germline V gene are SGHAT and FQNNGV. The CDR3 is 13 amino acids. The CDR3 here is CASSPGLSNEQFF. CDR3 nucleotides: TGTGCCAGCAGCCCGGGACTCTCCAATGAGCAGTTCTTC.

This clone was found a few times. The chain joins TRBV6-5 to TRBJ1-1; 7 bases agree with TRBD1. V dropped 0 bases and J dropped 10; count of bases not matched to a gene: 11. Germline CDR1 and CDR2: MNHEY and SVGAGI. The CDR3 loop spans 15 amino acids. CDR3 coding DNA: TGTGCCAGCAGTTACTCTAGACAGGGAAGTCGACCAGCTTTCTTT. It codes for CASSYSRQGSRPAFF.

The chain employs TRBV4-1 and TRBJ1-6, with D tentatively TRBD1 (6 bases). The CDR3 contains 17 residues. The V end was cut by 4 bases, the J end by 2 bases, with 15 bases between. Per the germline V gene, CDR1 is MGHRA and CDR2 is YSYEKL. Written as DNA, the CDR3 is TGCGCCAGCAGCCTTAATCCGCAGGGGACCTATAATTCACCCCTCCACTTT. It specifies CASSLNPQGTYNSPLHF.

This chain joins TRBV29-1 and TRBJ1-1; a possible D gene is TRBD1 (6 bases). The CDR3 is made up of 13 amino acids. V was shortened by 6 bases and J by 0 bases, with 11 bases between the two germline ends. Germline V gene data show CDR1 as SQVTM and CDR2 as ANQGSEA. DNA for the CDR3: TGCAGCGTCGGACAGCAGATGAACACTGAAGCTTTCTTT. It specifies CSVGQQMNTEAFF.

This chain connects TRBV19 to TRBJ1-5, with 9 bases that match TRBD1. Trimming removed 3 bases from V and 1 base from J; junction bases left unmatched: 7. There are 17 residues in the CDR3. Germline values: CDR1 LNHDA, CDR2 SQIVND (reference sequence). The CDR3 nucleotides read TGTGCCAGTAGTATTGGGGACAGGGCTTTGAGCAATCAGCCCCAGCATTTT. The encoded protein is CASSIGDRALSNQPQHF.

This sequence joins TRBV7-9 and TRBJ2-7, with 8 positions matching TRBD1. The CDR3 runs to 15 residues. CDR1 is SEHNR and CDR2 is FQNEAQ in the germline V gene (reference sequence). V dropped 5 bases and J dropped 0; count of bases not matched to a gene: 6. CDR3 sequence: CASSPRTGLSYEQYF. The CDR3 region has the DNA TGTGCCAGCAGCCCGAGGACAGGGCTCTCCTACGAGCAGTACTTC.

This chain uses TRBV7-9 with TRBJ2-1; 14 bases agree with TRBD2. The V segment lost 0 bases and the J segment 4 bases; nucleotides outside the gene matches: 5. The CDR3 extends over 18 amino acids. Germline V lookup: CDR1 SEHNR, CDR2 FQNEAQ (reference sequence). The CDR3: CASSLAFWTSGRYNEQFF. The CDR3 DNA is TGTGCCAGCAGCTTAGCGTTTTGGACTAGCGGGAGGTACAATGAGCAGTTCTTC.

This clone showed up just a few times. V gene TRBV30 combines with J gene TRBJ1-5; TRBD1 might be the D (5 bases). CDR1 is GTSNPN, CDR2 SVGIG, per germline (reference sequence). Trimming stripped 0 bases from V and 6 bases from J, with 12 bases between. CDR3 length equals 14 residues. CDR3 sequence (DNA): TGTGCCTGGAGTGTACGTGAGGGGTTTCAGCCCCAGCATTTT. Its protein product is CAWSVREGFQPQHF.

The chain uses TRBV20-1 and TRBJ2-3, with D hard to call. Looked up from germline, CDR1 is DFQATT and CDR2 is SNEGSKA (reference sequence). Deletions cut 4 bases from V and 5 bases from J, with 7 bases between. The CDR3 is 11 amino acids. The CDR3 DNA sequence: TGCAGTGCTAAAGCGCAAGATACGCAGTATTTT. It encodes CSAKAQDTQYF.